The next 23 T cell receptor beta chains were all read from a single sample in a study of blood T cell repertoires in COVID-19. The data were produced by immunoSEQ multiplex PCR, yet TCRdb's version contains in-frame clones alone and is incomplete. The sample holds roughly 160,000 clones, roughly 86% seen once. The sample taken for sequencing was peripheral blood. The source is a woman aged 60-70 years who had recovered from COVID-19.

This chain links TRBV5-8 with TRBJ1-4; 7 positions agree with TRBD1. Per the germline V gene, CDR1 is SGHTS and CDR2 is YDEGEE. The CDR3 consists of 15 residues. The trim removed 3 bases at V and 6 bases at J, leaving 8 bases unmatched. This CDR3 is CASSSGDSLDEKLFF. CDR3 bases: TGTGCCAGCAGCTCCGGGGACAGTCTTGATGAAAAACTGTTTTTT.

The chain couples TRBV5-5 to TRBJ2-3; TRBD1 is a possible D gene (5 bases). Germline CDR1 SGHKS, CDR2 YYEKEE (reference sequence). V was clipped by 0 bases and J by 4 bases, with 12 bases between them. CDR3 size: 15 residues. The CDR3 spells CASSLDLGQPDTQYF. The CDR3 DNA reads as TGTGCCAGCAGCTTGGATTTGGGGCAGCCAGATACGCAGTATTTT.

CDR3 residues: CASSRPGTSGGRETQYF. CDR3 coding DNA: TGTGCCAGCAGTCGTCCCGGGACTAGCGGGGGGAGGGAGACCCAGTACTTC. The chain carries TRBV21-1 and TRBJ2-5; the table's D gene call, TRBD2, was not cross checked with the DNA. TRBV21-1 is a known pseudogene. This CDR3 region has 17 residues.

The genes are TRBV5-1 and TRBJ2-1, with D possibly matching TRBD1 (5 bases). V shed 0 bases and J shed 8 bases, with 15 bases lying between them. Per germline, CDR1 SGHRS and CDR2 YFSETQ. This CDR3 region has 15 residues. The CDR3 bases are TGCGCCAGCAGCTTGGAAGGCAGGGTAACCGATGAGCAGTTCTTC. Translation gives CASSLEGRVTDEQFF.

The CDR3 sequence: CASSRQGTDTQYF. For the CDR3, the DNA is TGTGCCAGCAGTAGACAGGGGACAGATACGCAGTATTTT. The chain has TRBV5-5 and TRBJ2-3; 8 nucleotides agree with TRBD1. Germline-derived CDR1 and CDR2 are SGHKS and YYEKEE (reference sequence). Unmatched junction bases numbered 2, after V lost 5 bases and J lost 3 bases. This CDR3 comprises 13 residues.

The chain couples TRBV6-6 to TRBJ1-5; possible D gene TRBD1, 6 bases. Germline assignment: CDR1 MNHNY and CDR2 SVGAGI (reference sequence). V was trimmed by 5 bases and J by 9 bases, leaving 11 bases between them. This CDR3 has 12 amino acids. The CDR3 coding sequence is TGTGCCAGCAGTGGTGACAGGCTGCCCCAGCATTTT. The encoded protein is CASSGDRLPQHF.

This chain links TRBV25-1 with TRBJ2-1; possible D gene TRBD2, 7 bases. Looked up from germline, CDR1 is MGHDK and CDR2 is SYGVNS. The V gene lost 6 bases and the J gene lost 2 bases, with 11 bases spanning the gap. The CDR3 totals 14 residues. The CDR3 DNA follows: TGTGCCAGCAGGACGGGGGGCACCTACAATGAGCAGTTCTTC. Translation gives CASRTGGTYNEQFF.

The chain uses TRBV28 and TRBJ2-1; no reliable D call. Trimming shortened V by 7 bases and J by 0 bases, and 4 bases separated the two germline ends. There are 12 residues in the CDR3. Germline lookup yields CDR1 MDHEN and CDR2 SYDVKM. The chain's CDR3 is CASTVSYNEQFF. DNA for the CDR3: TGTGCCAGCACCGTCTCCTACAATGAGCAGTTCTTC.

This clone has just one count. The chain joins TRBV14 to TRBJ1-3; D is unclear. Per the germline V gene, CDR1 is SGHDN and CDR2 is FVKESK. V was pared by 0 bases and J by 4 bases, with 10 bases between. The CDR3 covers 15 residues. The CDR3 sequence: CASSQDAGYGNTIYF. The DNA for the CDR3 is TGTGCCAGCAGCCAAGACGCGGGGTACGGAAACACCATATATTTT.

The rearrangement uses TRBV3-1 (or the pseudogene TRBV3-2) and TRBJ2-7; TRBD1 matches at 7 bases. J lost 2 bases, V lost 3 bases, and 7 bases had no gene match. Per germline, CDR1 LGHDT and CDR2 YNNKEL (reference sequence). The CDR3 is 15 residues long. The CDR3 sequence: CASSQGVRGPYEQYF. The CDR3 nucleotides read TGTGCCAGCAGCCAGGGCGTAAGGGGGCCCTACGAGCAGTACTTC.

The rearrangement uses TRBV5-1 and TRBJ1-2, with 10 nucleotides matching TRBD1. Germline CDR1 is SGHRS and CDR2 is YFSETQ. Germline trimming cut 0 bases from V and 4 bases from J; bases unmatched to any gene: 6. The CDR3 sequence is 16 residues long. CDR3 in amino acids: CASSLEGTGAFYGYTF. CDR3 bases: TGCGCCAGCAGCTTGGAAGGGACAGGGGCGTTCTATGGCTACACCTTC. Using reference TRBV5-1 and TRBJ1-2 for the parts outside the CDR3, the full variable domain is KAGVTQTPRYLIKTRGQQVTLSCSPISGHRSVSWYQQTPGQGLQFLFEYFSETQRNKGNFPGRFSGRQFSNSRSEMNVSTLELGDSALYLCASSLEGTGAFYGYTFGSGTRLTVV.

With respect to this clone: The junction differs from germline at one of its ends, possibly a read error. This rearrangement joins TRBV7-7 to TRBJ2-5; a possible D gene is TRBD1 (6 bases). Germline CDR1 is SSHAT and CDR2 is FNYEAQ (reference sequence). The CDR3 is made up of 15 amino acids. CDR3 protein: CASSLGTLNQETQYF. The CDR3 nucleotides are TGTGCTAGCAGCTTAGGGACACTGAATCAAGAGACCCAGTACTTC. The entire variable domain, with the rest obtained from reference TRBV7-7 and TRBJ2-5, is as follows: GAGVSQSPRYKVTKRGQDVTLRCDPISSHATLYWYQQALGQGPEFLTYFNYEAQPDKSGLPSDRFSAERPEGSISTLTIQRTEQRDSAMYRCASSLGTLNQETQYFGPGTRLLVL.

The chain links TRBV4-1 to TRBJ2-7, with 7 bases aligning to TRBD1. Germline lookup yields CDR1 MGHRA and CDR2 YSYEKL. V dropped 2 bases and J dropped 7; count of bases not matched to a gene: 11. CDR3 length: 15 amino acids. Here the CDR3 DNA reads TGCGCCAGCAGCCAACCGGGACAGAGCTTGAGGGAGCAGTACTTC. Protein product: CASSQPGQSLREQYF.

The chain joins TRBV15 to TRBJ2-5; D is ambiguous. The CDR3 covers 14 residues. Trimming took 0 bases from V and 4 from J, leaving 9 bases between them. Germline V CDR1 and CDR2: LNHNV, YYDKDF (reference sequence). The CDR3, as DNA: TGTGCCACCAGCAGAGATTCCACAGTAGAGACCCAGTACTTC. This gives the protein CATSRDSTVETQYF.

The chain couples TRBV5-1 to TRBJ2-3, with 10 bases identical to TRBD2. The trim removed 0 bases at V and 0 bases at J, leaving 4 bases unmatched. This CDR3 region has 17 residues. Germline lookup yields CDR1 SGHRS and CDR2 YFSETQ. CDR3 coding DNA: TGCGCCAGCAGCTTGGCCAAGGGACTAGCGAGCACAGATACGCAGTATTTT. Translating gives CASSLAKGLASTDTQYF.

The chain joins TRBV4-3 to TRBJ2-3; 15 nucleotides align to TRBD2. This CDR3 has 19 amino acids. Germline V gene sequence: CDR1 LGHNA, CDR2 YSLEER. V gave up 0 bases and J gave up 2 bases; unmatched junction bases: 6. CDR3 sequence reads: CASSQDGTSGGRYTDTQYF. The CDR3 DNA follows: TGCGCCAGCAGCCAAGACGGGACTAGCGGGGGGCGATACACAGATACGCAGTATTTT.

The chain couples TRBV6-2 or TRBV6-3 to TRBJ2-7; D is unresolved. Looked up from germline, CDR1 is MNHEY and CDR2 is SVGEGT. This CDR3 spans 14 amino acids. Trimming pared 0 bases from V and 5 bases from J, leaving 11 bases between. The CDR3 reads CASSYSLLLNEQYF. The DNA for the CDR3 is TGTGCCAGCAGTTACTCCCTTTTGCTAAACGAGCAGTACTTC.

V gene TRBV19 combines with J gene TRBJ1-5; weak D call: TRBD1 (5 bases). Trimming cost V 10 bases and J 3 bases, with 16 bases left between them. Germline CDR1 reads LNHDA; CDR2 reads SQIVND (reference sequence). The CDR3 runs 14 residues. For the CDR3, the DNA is TGTGCCACCCAGGGCAGGGACTTCAATCAGCCCCAGCATTTT. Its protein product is CATQGRDFNQPQHF.

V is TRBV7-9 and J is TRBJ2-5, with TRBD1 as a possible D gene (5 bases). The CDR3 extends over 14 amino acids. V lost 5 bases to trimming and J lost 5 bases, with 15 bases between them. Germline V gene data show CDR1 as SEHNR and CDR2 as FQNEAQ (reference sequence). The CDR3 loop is CASSRAVGQETQYF. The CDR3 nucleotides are TGTGCCAGCAGCCGAGCAGTGGGGCAGGAGACCCAGTACTTC.

The CDR3 nucleotides read TGCGCCAGCAGCGCCGGGACAGGGGGCCATGGCTACACCTTC. Its protein is CASSAGTGGHGYTF. The chain is built from TRBV5-1 and TRBJ1-2; 12 nucleotides align to TRBD1. J gave up 6 bases and V 4 bases, and 4 bases lay outside the gene matches. Germline CDR1 SGHRS, CDR2 YFSETQ. This CDR3 region has 14 residues. Filled out from reference TRBV5-1 and TRBJ1-2, the complete variable domain reads KAGVTQTPRYLIKTRGQQVTLSCSPISGHRSVSWYQQTPGQGLQFLFEYFSETQRNKGNFPGRFSGRQFSNSRSEMNVSTLELGDSALYLCASSAGTGGHGYTFGSGTRLTVV.

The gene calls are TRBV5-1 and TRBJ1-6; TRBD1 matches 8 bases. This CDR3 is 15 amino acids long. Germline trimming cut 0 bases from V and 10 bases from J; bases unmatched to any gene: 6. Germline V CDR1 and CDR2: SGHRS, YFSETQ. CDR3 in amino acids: CASSLASTGESPLHF. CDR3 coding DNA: TGCGCCAGCAGCTTGGCCTCGACAGGGGAATCACCCCTCCACTTT.

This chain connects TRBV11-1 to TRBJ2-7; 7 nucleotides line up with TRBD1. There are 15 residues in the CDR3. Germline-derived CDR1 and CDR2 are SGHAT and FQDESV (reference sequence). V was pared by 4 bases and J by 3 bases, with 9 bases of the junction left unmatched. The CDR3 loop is CASSWADRPRYEQYF. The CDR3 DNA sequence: TGTGCCAGCAGCTGGGCGGACAGGCCTCGCTACGAGCAGTACTTC.

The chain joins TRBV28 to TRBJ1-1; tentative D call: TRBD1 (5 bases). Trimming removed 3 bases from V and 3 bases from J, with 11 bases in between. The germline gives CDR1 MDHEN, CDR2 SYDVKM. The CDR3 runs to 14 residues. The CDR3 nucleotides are TGTGCCAGCAGTTTTTCTCCCAGGGACACTGAAGCTTTCTTT. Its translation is CASSFSPRDTEAFF. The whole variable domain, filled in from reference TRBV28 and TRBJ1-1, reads DVKVTQSSRYLVKRTGEKVFLECVQDMDHENMFWYRQDPGLGLRLIYFSYDVKMKEKGDIPEGYSVSREKKERFSLILESASTNQTSMYLCASSFSPRDTEAFFGQGTRLTVV.